A selection of T cell receptor beta chains follows, all from one sample in a study of T cells in localized non-small cell lung cancer. This table comes from immunoSEQ multiplex PCR, and its TCRdb copy is limited to in-frame clones, with some not included. The sample yields 90,000 to 100,000 clones, more than 75% seen once. Sequencing was performed on PBMCs, taken before any cancer treatment. These receptors originate from a woman aged 40-75 years with stage II squamous cell lung carcinoma. The CDR3 runs from the conserved cysteine through the conserved F or W. A D gene is named only where the DNA matches it firmly. The size field is filled for only some rows; it gives once, few, many or a size class.

V gene: TRBV5-1
J gene: TRBJ2-2
clone size: -
D gene: TRBD1
CDR3 protein: CASSLETRGTGELFF
CDR3 DNA: TGCGCCAGCAGCTTGGAGACCAGGGGGACCGGGGAGCTGTTTTTT

V gene: TRBV7-6
J gene: TRBJ2-7
clone size: -
D gene: -
CDR3 protein: CASSLGTGLNEQYF
CDR3 DNA: TGTGCCAGCAGCTTAGGAACAGGGCTTAACGAGCAGTACTTC

V gene: TRBV5-8
J gene: TRBJ2-7
clone size: once
D gene: -
CDR3 protein: CASSGGYEQYF
CDR3 DNA: TGTGCCAGCAGCGGCGGCTACGAGCAGTACTTC

V gene: TRBV4-1
J gene: TRBJ1-3
clone size: few
D gene: -
CDR3 protein: CASSHGAGSNTIYF
CDR3 DNA: TGCGCCAGCAGCCATGGAGCCGGGAGTAACACCATATATTTT

V gene: TRBV5-4
J gene: TRBJ2-5
clone size: -
D gene: TRBD1
CDR3 protein: CASSLPQGGETQYF
CDR3 DNA: TGTGCCAGCAGCTTGCCACAGGGGGGAGAGACCCAGTACTTC

V gene: TRBV20-1
J gene: TRBJ2-7
clone size: -
D gene: -
CDR3 protein: CSARDRWQYF
CDR3 DNA: TGCAGTGCTAGAGATCGGTGGCAGTACTTC

V gene: TRBV29-1
J gene: TRBJ2-1
clone size: -
D gene: -
CDR3 protein: CSVVVQPFYNEQFF
CDR3 DNA: TGCAGCGTTGTAGTACAGCCTTTCTACAATGAGCAGTTCTTC

V gene: TRBV7-7
J gene: TRBJ2-7
clone size: -
D gene: -
CDR3 protein: CASSMQGAEDSYEQYF
CDR3 DNA: TGTGCTAGCAGCATGCAAGGGGCTGAGGATTCCTACGAGCAGTACTTC

V gene: TRBV19
J gene: TRBJ1-4
clone size: -
D gene: TRBD1
CDR3 protein: CASCPQGATNEKLFF
CDR3 DNA: TGTGCCAGTTGCCCGCAGGGGGCGACTAATGAAAAACTGTTTTTT

V gene: TRBV19
J gene: TRBJ1-6
clone size: -
D gene: -
CDR3 protein: CASTPGFGYSPLHF
CDR3 DNA: TGTGCCAGTACCCCGGGGTTCGGTTATTCACCCCTCCACTTT

V gene: TRBV7-2
J gene: TRBJ2-7
clone size: once
D gene: -
CDR3 protein: CASSLGGYYYEQYF
CDR3 DNA: TGTGCCAGCAGCTTAGGAGGCTACTACTACGAGCAGTACTTC

V gene: TRBV7-2
J gene: TRBJ2-7
clone size: -
D gene: -
CDR3 protein: CASSWGALAVIYEQYF
CDR3 DNA: TGTGCCAGCAGCTGGGGGGCTCTAGCGGTTATCTACGAGCAGTACTTC

V gene: TRBV4-2
J gene: TRBJ1-6
clone size: few
D gene: -
CDR3 protein: CASSQERRAFNSPLHF
CDR3 DNA: TGTGCCAGCAGCCAAGAACGTCGTGCCTTCAATTCACCCCTCCACTTT

V gene: TRBV6-6
J gene: TRBJ1-1
clone size: -
D gene: -
CDR3 protein: CASSSWRGATNGEAFF
CDR3 DNA: TGTGCCAGCAGTTCTTGGAGGGGTGCCACCAACGGTGAAGCTTTCTTT

V gene: TRBV19
J gene: TRBJ2-7
clone size: once
D gene: -
CDR3 protein: CASSTAYEQYF
CDR3 DNA: TGTGCCAGTAGTACTGCCTACGAGCAGTACTTC

V gene: TRBV6-6
J gene: TRBJ2-1
clone size: -
D gene: TRBD2
CDR3 protein: CASSLVAGPYNEQFF
CDR3 DNA: TGTGCCAGCAGTTTAGTAGCGGGGCCCTACAATGAGCAGTTCTTC

V gene: TRBV14
J gene: TRBJ1-5
clone size: -
D gene: -
CDR3 protein: CAPGSDQPQHF
CDR3 DNA: TGTGCCCCCGGGAGCGATCAGCCCCAGCATTTT

V gene: TRBV28
J gene: TRBJ1-3
clone size: once
D gene: -
CDR3 protein: CATPARPSGNTIYF
CDR3 DNA: TGTGCCACCCCGGCGCGTCCCTCTGGAAACACCATATATTTT

V gene: TRBV4-1
J gene: TRBJ1-5
clone size: -
D gene: TRBD1
CDR3 protein: CASSQEGQGGNQPQHF
CDR3 DNA: TGCGCCAGCAGCCAAGAAGGGCAGGGGGGCAATCAGCCCCAGCATTTT

V gene: TRBV16
J gene: TRBJ1-1
clone size: -
D gene: -
CDR3 protein: CASSPRGGTEAFF
CDR3 DNA: TGTGCCAGCAGCCCTCGGGGCGGGACTGAAGCTTTCTTT

V gene: TRBV28
J gene: TRBJ2-3
clone size: -
D gene: -
CDR3 protein: CASSLVGWGQYF
CDR3 DNA: TGTGCCAGCAGTTTAGTCGGGTGGGGGCAGTATTTT

V gene: TRBV6-1
J gene: TRBJ1-1
clone size: -
D gene: -
CDR3 protein: CASSGAVRIEAFF
CDR3 DNA: TGTGCCAGCAGCGGCGCGGTTAGAATTGAAGCTTTCTTT